The rows below give T cell receptor beta chains drawn from one sample of a study of blood T cell repertoires in COVID-19. Libraries were prepared by immunoSEQ multiplex PCR; TCRdb keeps only in-frame clonotypes and omits some of them. The profile covers around 260,000 clones, with around 90% appearing a single time and about 1.1% taken by the ten largest. Sequenced material: PBMCs or T cells enriched from blood (not recorded which). Every receptor here comes from a woman aged 25 to 39 who had recovered from COVID-19. CDR3s include the opening cysteine and the closing phenylalanine or tryptophan. The D gene is left open where the match is weak. Rows give clone size only sometimes, using once, few, many, or a class for an expanded clone.

size: -; J: TRBJ2-5; D: -; V: TRBV3-1/TRBV3-2; DNA: TGTGCCAGCAGCCTCCCTTCGGGAGAGACCCAGTACTTC; CDR3: CASSLPSGETQYF
size: once; J: TRBJ1-2; D: TRBD1; V: TRBV10-3; DNA: TGTGCCATCAGTAACCTGGGGGGACAGGGGGGCTACACCTTC; CDR3: CAISNLGGQGGYTF
size: -; J: TRBJ2-1; D: TRBD2; V: TRBV5-4; DNA: TGTGCCAGCAGCGGAAGCCTAGCGGAGCCTTACAATGAGCAGTTCTTC; CDR3: CASSGSLAEPYNEQFF
size: -; J: TRBJ1-1; D: TRBD1; V: TRBV6-5; DNA: TGTGCCAGCAGTCCACAGGGGGGGAACACTGAAGCTTTCTTT; CDR3: CASSPQGGNTEAFF
size: -; J: TRBJ2-3; D: -; V: TRBV7-3; DNA: TGTGCCAGCAGCTCGAGGCACACAGATACGCAGTATTTT; CDR3: CASSSRHTDTQYF
size: few; J: TRBJ2-7; D: -; V: TRBV5-1; DNA: TGCGCCAGCAGCTTGAGGGGCTTAGCCTACGAGCAGTACTTC; CDR3: CASSLRGLAYEQYF
size: -; J: TRBJ1-1; D: TRBD1; V: TRBV7-8; DNA: TGTGCCAGCAGCCAAGCCGACAGGGCCCGCCGACCGGCTTTCTTT; CDR3: CASSQADRARRPAFF
size: -; J: TRBJ2-2; D: TRBD1; V: TRBV29-1; DNA: TGCAGCGTTGAGACAGGGGTTCTGGGGGAGCTGTTTTTT; CDR3: CSVETGVLGELFF
size: -; J: TRBJ2-1; D: -; V: TRBV7-2; DNA: TGTGCCAGCAGCACGAACAGGGTCGTGGGTGAGCAGTTCTTC; CDR3: CASSTNRVVGEQFF
size: -; J: TRBJ1-1; D: -; V: TRBV7-2; DNA: TGTGCCAGCAGCTTAGAAGGAGGAGGATGGACTGAAGCTTTCTTT; CDR3: CASSLEGGGWTEAFF
size: -; J: TRBJ2-3; D: -; V: TRBV6-5; DNA: TGTGCCAGCAGTTACTCTTCAGGCACAGATACGCAGTATTTT; CDR3: CASSYSSGTDTQYF
size: few; J: TRBJ1-1; D: TRBD1; V: TRBV6-5; DNA: TGTGCCAGCGAGATTAAGGGGGCCGCGAAAGCTTTCTTT; CDR3: CASEIKGAAKAFF
size: -; J: TRBJ2-6; D: TRBD1; V: TRBV6-2/TRBV6-3; DNA: TGTGCCAGCAGTTACCTCAGGGGGCGCGACCCCGGGAGCTCTGGGGCCAACGTCCTGACTTTC; CDR3: CASSYLRGRDPGSSGANVLTF
size: -; J: TRBJ2-1; D: -; V: TRBV4-1; DNA: TGCGCCAGCAGGCAACAGGGAGGTAAGGACAATGAGCAGTTCTTC; CDR3: CASRQQGGKDNEQFF
size: -; J: TRBJ1-3; D: -; V: TRBV5-6; DNA: TGTGCCAGCAGCTTGCTTACAGGAGCCCACTCAACCATATATTTT; CDR3: CASSLLTGAHSTIYF
size: few; J: TRBJ1-5; D: -; V: TRBV28; DNA: TGTGCCAGCAGTTCTCTCACACAGGGTGGGATTCAGCCCCAGCATTTT; CDR3: CASSSLTQGGIQPQHF
size: -; J: TRBJ1-2; D: -; V: TRBV7-9; DNA: TGTGCCAGCAGCTTAGCCCAGGGACAAATACTAGAAGGCTACACCTTC; CDR3: CASSLAQGQILEGYTF
size: few; J: TRBJ1-5; D: -; V: TRBV28; DNA: TGTGCCAGCAGACGTGTAGAAAGTAATCAGCCCCAGCATTTT; CDR3: CASRRVESNQPQHF
size: -; J: TRBJ2-4; D: TRBD2; V: TRBV10-3; DNA: TGTGCCATCAGTGAGTCGAATGTGGGTAGCGGGAGTTGTGGAATACTAGCCAAAAACATTCAGTACTTC; CDR3: CAISESNVGSGSCGILAKNIQYF
size: -; J: TRBJ2-5; D: -; V: TRBV27; DNA: TGTGCCAGCAGTTTAGGGGCTAGGGAGACCCAGTACTTC; CDR3: CASSLGARETQYF
size: -; J: TRBJ2-1; D: TRBD1; V: TRBV10-3; DNA: TGTGCCATCAGTGGGGGACAGGGGAGGGATGAGCAGTTCTTC; CDR3: CAISGGQGRDEQFF
size: -; J: TRBJ2-5; D: TRBD1; V: TRBV6-5; DNA: TGTGCCAGCATTACCTGGACAGGGTTTTGGGAGACCCAGTACTTC; CDR3: CASITWTGFWETQYF
size: -; J: TRBJ1-3; D: TRBD1; V: TRBV29-1; DNA: TGCAGCGTCGATCCTGCCGGGACAGGGAACACCATATATTTT; CDR3: CSVDPAGTGNTIYF
size: -; J: TRBJ2-7; D: TRBD2; V: TRBV7-9; DNA: TGTGCCAGCAGCATACCGACTAGCGGCTACGAGCAGTACTTC; CDR3: CASSIPTSGYEQYF
size: once; J: TRBJ1-3; D: -; V: TRBV28; DNA: TGTGCCAGCAGTCAAGTGGCCGGAAACACCATATATTTT; CDR3: CASSQVAGNTIYF
size: -; J: TRBJ2-5; D: TRBD1; V: TRBV28; DNA: TGTGCCAGCAGCTACCAGACAGGGGTCGTGGAGACCCAGTACTTC; CDR3: CASSYQTGVVETQYF